Sequencing of this T cell receptor beta chain was carried out in a study of lymphopenia after photon versus proton radiotherapy. Findings and caveats of the study: Photon-treated patients lost naive T cells and TCR diversity; proton-treated stayed stable. A bigger post-nadir fall in TCR diversity correlated inversely with survival time in deceased patients. Authors raise, but do not show, better survival with proton therapy. Oligoclonal CD8+ Temra expansion after nadir drove photon patients' diversity drop.

Only a few counts were recorded for this clone. Its target is unknown. TCRdb's table, derived via immunoSEQ multiplex PCR, lists solely in-frame clones and lacks some. The sample shows 20,000 to 25,000 clones, about 85% of them seen only once. The germline CDR1 and CDR2 sequences are MRHNA and SNTAGT. The CDR3 is 15 residues long. V was pared by 1 base and J by 10 bases, with 2 bases of the junction left unmatched. The TCR sequence derives from a man aged 55 to 70 with pancreatic cancer. Source: peripheral blood, taken from a patient treated with photon-based radiotherapy. This rearrangement joins TRBV6-4 to TRBJ1-6; 12 nucleotides match TRBD1. The CDR3 spells CASSDLGTGGSPLHF. The CDR3 nucleotides read TGTGCCAGCAGTGACTTGGGGACAGGGGGCTCACCCCTCCACTTT.